This T cell receptor (beta chain) was identified during a study of early T cells in non-severe SARS-CoV-2 infection. With respect to this clonotype: Its antigen is not identified.

Tagging with unique molecular identifiers was applied to individual cDNA molecules. TCRdb called the 5' RACE reads again in MiXCR, with one record for every CDR3 protein. Here the sample spans about 55,000 distinct CDR3 sequences, roughly 8.2% being singletons. Findings and limits, study-wide: Anti-spike CD8 specificities were favored by VDJdb matching, whose results missed private and CD4 specificities.

CDR1 MNHEY and CDR2 SVGAGI come from the germline V gene. The CDR3 loop spans 17 amino acids. The trim removed 4 bases at V and 0 bases at J, leaving 3 bases unmatched. The material sequenced was whole blood. This sequence joins TRBV6-5 and TRBJ2-2; 12 nucleotides match TRBD1. The TCR sequence derives from an adult who was a healthcare worker with PCR-confirmed SARS-CoV-2 infection or an uninfected control (not recorded which). The DNA of the CDR3 is TGTGCCAGCAGTTCCGGGACAGGGGGCCCGAACACCGGGGAGCTGTTTTTT. Its translation: CASSSGTGGPNTGELFF.